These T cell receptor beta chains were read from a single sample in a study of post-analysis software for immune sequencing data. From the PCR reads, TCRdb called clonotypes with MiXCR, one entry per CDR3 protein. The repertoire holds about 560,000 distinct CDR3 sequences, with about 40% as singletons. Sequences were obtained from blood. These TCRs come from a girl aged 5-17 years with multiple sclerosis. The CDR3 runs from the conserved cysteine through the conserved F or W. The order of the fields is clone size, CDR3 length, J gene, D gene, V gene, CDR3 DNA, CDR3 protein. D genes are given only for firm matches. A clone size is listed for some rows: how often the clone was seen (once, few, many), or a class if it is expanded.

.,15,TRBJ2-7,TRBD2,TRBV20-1,TGCAGTGCTAGTCGGACTAGCGGATCGTCTTACGAGCAGTACTTC,CSASRTSGSSYEQYF
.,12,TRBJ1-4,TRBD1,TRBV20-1,TGCAGTGCTGGACCTAGGACAGGAAAACTGTTTTTT,CSAGPRTGKLFF
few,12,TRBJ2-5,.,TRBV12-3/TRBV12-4,TGTGCCAGCACAGGCGGGTGGGAGACCCAGTACTTC,CASTGGWETQYF
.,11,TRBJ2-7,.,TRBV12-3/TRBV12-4,TGTGCCAGCAGTTTTCAATTCGAGCAGTACTTC,CASSFQFEQYF
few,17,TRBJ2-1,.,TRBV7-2,TGTGCCAGCAGCTTGAGCCCACTCAGCTTGGGTGACGATGAGCAGTTCTTC,CASSLSPLSLGDDEQFF
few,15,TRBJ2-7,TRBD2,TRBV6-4,TGTGCCAGCAGTGACTATGCGGGAGGCTCCTACGAGCAGTACTTC,CASSDYAGGSYEQYF
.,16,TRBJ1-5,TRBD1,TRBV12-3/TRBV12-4,TGTGCCAGCAGTCCGACGGACAGGGGTAGCAATCAGCCCCAGCATTTT,CASSPTDRGSNQPQHF
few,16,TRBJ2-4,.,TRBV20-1,TGCAGTGCCAATTCTATAGCGGGGACAGGCGGAAACATTCAGTACTTC,CSANSIAGTGGNIQYF
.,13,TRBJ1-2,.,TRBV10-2,TGCGCCAGCAGTGGGAGGGGGGGCTATGGCTACACCTTC,CASSGRGGYGYTF
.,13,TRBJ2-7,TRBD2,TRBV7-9,TGTGCCAGCAGCCACGGACTAGCTTACGAGCAGTACTTC,CASSHGLAYEQYF
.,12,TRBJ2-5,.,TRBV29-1,TGCAGCGTTGAATGGGGGCAAGAGACCCAGTACTTC,CSVEWGQETQYF
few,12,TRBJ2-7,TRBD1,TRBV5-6,TGTGCCAGCAGCTCCGGACAGGGCGAGCAGTACTTC,CASSSGQGEQYF
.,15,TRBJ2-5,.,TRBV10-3,TGTGCCATCAGTGCCGGGGATGAACTAGAAGAGACCCAGTACTTC,CAISAGDELEETQYF
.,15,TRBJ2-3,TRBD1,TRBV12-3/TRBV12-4,TGTGCCAGCAGTTCAGGGGGTAGCAGTCCAGATACGCAGTATTTT,CASSSGGSSPDTQYF
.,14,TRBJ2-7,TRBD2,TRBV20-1,TGCAGTGCTACTGAGACTAGCGGTCCCTACGAGCAGTACTTC,CSATETSGPYEQYF
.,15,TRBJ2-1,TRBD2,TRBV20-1,TGCAGTGCTAGACAGCGGGAGGGCCAACACAATGAGCAGTTCTTC,CSARQREGQHNEQFF
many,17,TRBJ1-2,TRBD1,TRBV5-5,TGTGCCAGCAGCAGGCCCGCGGGTGGGACAGTCTTCTATGGCTACACCTTC,CASSRPAGGTVFYGYTF
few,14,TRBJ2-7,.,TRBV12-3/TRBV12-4,TGTGCCAGCAGTTTAGGCTACCCCGACTACGAGCAGTACTTC,CASSLGYPDYEQYF
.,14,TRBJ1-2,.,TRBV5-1,TGCGCCAGCAGCTGGGAAGCCGGGCAGTTTGGCTACACCTTC,CASSWEAGQFGYTF
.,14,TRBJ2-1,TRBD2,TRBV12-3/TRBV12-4,TGCGCCAGCAGTCGGACTAGCGGGGGAAATGAGCAGTTCTTC,CASSRTSGGNEQFF
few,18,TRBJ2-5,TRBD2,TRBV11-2,TGTGCCAGCAGCTTAGATCGAAAAGCGGGGGAGGTGCAAGAGACCCAGTACTTC,CASSLDRKAGEVQETQYF
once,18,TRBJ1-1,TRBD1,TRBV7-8,TGTGCCAGCAGCCACTCGGACAGGGGGCGGCGAAGTAGCACTGAAGCTTTCTTT,CASSHSDRGRRSSTEAFF